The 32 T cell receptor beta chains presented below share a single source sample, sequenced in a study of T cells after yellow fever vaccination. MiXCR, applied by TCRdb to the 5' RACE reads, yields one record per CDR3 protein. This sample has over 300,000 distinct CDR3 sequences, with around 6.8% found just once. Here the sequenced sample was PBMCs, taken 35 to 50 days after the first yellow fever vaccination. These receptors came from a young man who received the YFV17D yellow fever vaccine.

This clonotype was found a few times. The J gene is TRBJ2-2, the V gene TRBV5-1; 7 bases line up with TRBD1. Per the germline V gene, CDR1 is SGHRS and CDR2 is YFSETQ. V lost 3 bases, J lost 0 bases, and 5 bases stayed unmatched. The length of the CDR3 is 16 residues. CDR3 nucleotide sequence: TGCGCCAGCAGCTCCTCCGGGACAGCGAACACCGGGGAGCTGTTTTTT. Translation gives CASSSSGTANTGELFF.

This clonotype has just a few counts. The CDR3 region has the DNA TGCGCCAGCAAGCTTACTAGCGACAGCACAGATACGCAGTATTTT. Translation: CASKLTSDSTDTQYF. The chain links TRBV5-1 to TRBJ2-3; 7 positions agree with TRBD2. V trimming: 6 bases; J trimming: 0 bases; junction bases outside the gene matches: 7. Germline V gives CDR1 SGHRS, CDR2 YFSETQ. CDR3 length equals 15 residues.

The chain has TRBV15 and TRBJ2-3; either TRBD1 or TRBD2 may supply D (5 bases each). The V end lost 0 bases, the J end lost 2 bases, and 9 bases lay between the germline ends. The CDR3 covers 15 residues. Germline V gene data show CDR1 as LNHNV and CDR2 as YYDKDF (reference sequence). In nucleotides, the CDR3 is TGTGCCACCAGCAGAGATCGGGGCCACACAGATACGCAGTATTTT. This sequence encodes CATSRDRGHTDTQYF.

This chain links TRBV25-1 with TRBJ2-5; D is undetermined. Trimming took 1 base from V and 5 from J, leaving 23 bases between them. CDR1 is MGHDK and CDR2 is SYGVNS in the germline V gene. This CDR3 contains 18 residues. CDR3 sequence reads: CASSESVGRWVGRETQYF. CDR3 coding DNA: TGTGCCAGCAGTGAATCAGTCGGCCGTTGGGTCGGCCGGGAGACCCAGTACTTC.

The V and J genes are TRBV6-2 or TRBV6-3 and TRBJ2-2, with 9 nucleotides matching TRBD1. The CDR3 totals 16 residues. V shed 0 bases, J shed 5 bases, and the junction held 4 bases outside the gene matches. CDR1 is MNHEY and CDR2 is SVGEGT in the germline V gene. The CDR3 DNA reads TGTGCCAGCAGTTACTCACAGGGGGCGCGAACCGGGGAGCTGTTTTTT. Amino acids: CASSYSQGARTGELFF.

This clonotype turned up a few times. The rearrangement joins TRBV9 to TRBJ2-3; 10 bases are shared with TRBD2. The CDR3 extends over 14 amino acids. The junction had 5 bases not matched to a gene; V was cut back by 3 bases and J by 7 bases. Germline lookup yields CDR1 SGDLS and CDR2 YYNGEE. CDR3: CASSGSGGAHTQYF. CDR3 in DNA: TGTGCCAGCAGCGGAAGCGGGGGGGCACATACGCAGTATTTT.

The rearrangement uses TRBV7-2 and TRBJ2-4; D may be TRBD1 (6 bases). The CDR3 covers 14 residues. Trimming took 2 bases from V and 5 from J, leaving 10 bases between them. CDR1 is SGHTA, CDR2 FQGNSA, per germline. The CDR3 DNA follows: TGTGCCAGCAGCTTAACAGGGTTGGAAAACATTCAGTACTTC. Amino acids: CASSLTGLENIQYF.

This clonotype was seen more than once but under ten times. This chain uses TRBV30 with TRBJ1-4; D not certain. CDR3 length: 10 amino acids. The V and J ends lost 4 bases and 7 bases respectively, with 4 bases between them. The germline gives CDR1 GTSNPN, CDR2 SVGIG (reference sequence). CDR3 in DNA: TGTGCCTGGACACCTGAAAAACTGTTTTTT. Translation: CAWTPEKLFF.

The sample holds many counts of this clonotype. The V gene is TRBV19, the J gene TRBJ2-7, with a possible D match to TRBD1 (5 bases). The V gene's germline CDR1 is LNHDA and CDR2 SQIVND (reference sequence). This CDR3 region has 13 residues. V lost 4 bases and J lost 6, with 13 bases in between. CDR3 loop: CASSTGQGLEQYF. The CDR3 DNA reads TGTGCCAGTAGTACCGGGCAGGGTCTCGAGCAGTACTTC.

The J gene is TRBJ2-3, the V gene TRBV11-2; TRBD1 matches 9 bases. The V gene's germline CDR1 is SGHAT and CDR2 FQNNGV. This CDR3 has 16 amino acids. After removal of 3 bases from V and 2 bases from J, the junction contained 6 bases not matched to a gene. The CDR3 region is CASSFTGTGYTDTQYF. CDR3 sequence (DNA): TGTGCCAGCAGCTTTACCGGGACAGGGTACACAGATACGCAGTATTTT. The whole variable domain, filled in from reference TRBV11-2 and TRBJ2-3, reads EAGVAQSPRYKIIEKRQSVAFWCNPISGHATLYWYQQILGQGPKLLIQFQNNGVVDDSQLPKDRFSAERLKGVDSTLKIQPAKLEDSAVYLCASSFTGTGYTDTQYFGPGTRLTVL.

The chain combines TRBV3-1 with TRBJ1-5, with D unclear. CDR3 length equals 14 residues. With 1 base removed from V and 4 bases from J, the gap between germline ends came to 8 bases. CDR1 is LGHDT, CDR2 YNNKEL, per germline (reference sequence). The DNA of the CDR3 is TGTGCCAGCAGCCAAGGGCAGACTAATCAGCCCCAGCATTTT. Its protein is CASSQGQTNQPQHF.

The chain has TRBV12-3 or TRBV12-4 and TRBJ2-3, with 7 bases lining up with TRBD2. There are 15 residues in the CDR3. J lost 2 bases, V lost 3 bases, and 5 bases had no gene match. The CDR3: CASSLRRGYTDTQYF. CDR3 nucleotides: TGTGCCAGCAGTTTGAGGCGGGGGTACACAGATACGCAGTATTTT.

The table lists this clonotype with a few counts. The CDR3 reads CASSSDPGTDTQYF. CDR3 coding DNA: TGTGCCAGCAGCTCAGACCCCGGCACAGATACGCAGTATTTT. The rearrangement uses TRBV7-2 and TRBJ2-3; D remains unclear. The germline V gene encodes CDR1 SGHTA and CDR2 FQGNSA. V was shortened by 4 bases and J by 1 base, with 9 bases between the two germline ends. The CDR3 runs 14 residues.

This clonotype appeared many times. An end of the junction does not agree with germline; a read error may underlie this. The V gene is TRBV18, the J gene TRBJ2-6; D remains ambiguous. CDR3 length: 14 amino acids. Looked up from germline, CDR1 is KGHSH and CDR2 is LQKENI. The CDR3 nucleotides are TGCGCCAGCAGCCCCCCCTCTGGGGCCAACGTCCTGACTTTC. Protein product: CASSPPSGANVLTF.

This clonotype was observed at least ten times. The DNA for the CDR3 is TGCGCCAGCAGTTATAGCGGGGGAGAGACCCAGTACTTC. Translation: CASSYSGGETQYF. The rearrangement links TRBV5-1 to TRBJ2-5, with TRBD2 identical over 9 bases. The trim removed 5 bases at V and 4 bases at J, leaving 3 bases unmatched. The CDR3 is made up of 13 amino acids. The germline V gene has CDR1 SGHRS and CDR2 YFSETQ.

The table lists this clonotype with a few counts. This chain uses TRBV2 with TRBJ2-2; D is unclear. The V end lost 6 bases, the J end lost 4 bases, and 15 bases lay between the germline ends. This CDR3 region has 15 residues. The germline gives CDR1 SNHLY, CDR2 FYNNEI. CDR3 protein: CASREPSGSTGELFF. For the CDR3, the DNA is TGTGCCAGCAGAGAACCCTCCGGTTCCACCGGGGAGCTGTTTTTT.

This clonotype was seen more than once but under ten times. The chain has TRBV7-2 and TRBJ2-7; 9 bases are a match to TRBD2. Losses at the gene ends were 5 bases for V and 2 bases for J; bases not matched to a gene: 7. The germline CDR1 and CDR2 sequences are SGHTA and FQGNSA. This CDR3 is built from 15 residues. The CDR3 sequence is CASSHRASGAYEQYF. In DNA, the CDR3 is TGTGCCAGCAGCCATCGGGCTAGCGGGGCCTACGAGCAGTACTTC. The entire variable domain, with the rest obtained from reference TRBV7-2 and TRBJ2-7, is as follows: GAGVSQSPSNKVTEKGKDVELRCDPISGHTALYWYRQSLGQGLEFLIYFQGNSAPDKSGLPSDRFSAERTGGSVSTLTIQRTQQEDSAVYLCASSHRASGAYEQYFGPGTRLTVT.

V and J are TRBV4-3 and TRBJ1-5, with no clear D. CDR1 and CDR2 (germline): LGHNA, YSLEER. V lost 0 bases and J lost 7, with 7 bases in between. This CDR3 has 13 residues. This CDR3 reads CASSQDLEQPQHF. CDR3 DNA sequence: TGCGCCAGCAGCCAAGATCTTGAACAGCCCCAGCATTTT.

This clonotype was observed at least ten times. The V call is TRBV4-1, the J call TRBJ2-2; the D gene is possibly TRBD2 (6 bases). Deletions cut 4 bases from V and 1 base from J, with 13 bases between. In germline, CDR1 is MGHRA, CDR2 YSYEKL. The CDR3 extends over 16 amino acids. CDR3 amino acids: CASSPRGMMNTGELFF. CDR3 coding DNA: TGCGCCAGCAGCCCCCGGGGGATGATGAACACCGGGGAGCTGTTTTTT.

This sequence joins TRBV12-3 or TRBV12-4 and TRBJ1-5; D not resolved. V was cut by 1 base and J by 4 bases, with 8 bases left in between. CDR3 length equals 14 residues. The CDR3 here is CASSLGMWNQPQHF. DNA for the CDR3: TGTGCCAGCAGTTTAGGGATGTGGAATCAGCCCCAGCATTTT.

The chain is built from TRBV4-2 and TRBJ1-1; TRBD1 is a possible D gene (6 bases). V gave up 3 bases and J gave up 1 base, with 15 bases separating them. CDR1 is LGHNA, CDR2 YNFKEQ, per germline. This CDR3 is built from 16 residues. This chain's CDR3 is CASSQLTTGRNTEAFF. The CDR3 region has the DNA TGTGCCAGCAGCCAGCTTACGACAGGAAGGAACACTGAAGCTTTCTTT.

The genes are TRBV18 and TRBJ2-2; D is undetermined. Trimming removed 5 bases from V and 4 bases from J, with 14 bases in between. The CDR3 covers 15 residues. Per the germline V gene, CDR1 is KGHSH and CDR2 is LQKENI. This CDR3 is CASSWVDTFTGELFF. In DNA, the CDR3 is TGTGCCAGCTCATGGGTTGACACGTTCACCGGGGAGCTGTTTTTT.

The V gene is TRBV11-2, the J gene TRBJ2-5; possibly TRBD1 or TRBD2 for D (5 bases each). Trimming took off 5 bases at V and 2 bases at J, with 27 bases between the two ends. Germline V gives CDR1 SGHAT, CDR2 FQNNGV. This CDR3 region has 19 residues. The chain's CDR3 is CASSGPGRGSIYGQETQYF. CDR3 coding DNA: TGTGCCAGCAGCGGCCCAGGGAGAGGGAGCATCTATGGGCAAGAGACCCAGTACTTC.

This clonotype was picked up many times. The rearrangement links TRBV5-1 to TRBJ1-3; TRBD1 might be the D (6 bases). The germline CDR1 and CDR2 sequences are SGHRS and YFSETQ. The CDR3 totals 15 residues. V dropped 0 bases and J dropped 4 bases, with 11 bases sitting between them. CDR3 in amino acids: CASSLGQAEGNTIYF. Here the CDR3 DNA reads TGCGCCAGCAGCTTGGGACAGGCGGAAGGAAACACCATATATTTT.

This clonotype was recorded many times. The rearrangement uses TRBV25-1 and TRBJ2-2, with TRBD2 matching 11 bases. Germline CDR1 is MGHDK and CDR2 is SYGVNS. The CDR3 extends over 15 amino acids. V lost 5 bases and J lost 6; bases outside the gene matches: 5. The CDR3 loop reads CASSFSGGAPGELFF. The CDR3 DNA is TGTGCCAGCAGTTTTAGCGGGGGGGCGCCCGGGGAGCTGTTTTTT.

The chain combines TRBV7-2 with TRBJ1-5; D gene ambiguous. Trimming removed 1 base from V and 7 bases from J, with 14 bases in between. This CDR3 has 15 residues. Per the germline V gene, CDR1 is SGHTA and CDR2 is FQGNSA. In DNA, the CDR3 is TGTGCCAGCAGCTTAGGCGGAACAATTCCCCAGCCCCAGCATTTT. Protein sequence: CASSLGGTIPQPQHF.

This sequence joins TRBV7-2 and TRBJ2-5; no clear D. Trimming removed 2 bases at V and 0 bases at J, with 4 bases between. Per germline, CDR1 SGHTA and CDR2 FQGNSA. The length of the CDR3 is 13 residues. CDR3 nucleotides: TGTGCCAGCAGCTTACAGTACCAAGAGACCCAGTACTTC. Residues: CASSLQYQETQYF.

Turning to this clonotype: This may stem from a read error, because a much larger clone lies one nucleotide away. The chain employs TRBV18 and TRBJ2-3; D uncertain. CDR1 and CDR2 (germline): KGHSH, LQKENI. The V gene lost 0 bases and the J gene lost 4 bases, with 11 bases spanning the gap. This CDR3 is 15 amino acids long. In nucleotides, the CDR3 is TGTGCCAGCTCACCACCGGTCGTTTCCTCAGATACGCAGTATTTT. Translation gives CASSPPVVSSDTQYF.

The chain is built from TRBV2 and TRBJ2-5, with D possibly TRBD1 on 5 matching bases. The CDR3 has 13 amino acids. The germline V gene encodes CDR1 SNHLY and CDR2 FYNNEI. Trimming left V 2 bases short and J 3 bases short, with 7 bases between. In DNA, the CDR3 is TGTGCCAGCAGTGAAACAGGAAAAGAGACCCAGTACTTC. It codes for CASSETGKETQYF.

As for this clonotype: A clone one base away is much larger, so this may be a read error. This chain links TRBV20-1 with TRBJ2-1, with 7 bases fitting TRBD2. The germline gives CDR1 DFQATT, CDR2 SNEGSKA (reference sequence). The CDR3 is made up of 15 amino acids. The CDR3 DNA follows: TGCAGTGCTTGGGGGGGTTCCAGCTCCTACAATCAGCAGTTCTTC. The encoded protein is CSAWGGSSSYNQQFF.

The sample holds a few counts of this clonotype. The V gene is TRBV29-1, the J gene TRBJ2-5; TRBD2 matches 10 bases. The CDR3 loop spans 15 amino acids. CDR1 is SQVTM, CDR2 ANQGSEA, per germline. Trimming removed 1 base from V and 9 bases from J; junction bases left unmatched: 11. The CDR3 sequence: CSVEGASGGKMAQYF. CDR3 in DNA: TGCAGCGTTGAAGGGGCTAGCGGGGGTAAGATGGCCCAGTACTTC.

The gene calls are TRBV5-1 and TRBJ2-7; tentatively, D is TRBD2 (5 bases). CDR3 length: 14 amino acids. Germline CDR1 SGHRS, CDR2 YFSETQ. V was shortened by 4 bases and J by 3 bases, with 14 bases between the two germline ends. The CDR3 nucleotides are TGCGCCAGCAGCGCCAGAGCCGGGGACTACGAGCAGTACGTC. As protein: CASSARAGDYEQYV.